The present entry profiles one T cell receptor (beta chain) with its context. The antigen is undetermined. This entry is derived from a study of T cell repertoires in cytomegalovirus infection. Study summary: Both a matching HLA type and CMV infection were indicated by public TCR beta signatures. Broader study findings: Dominating the ex vivo response were TCR beta clonotypes that were CMV-specific and HLA-C-restricted. CMV carriers having the relevant HLA were flagged by cumulative public TCR beta family frequency.

TCRdb fed the reads into MiXCR, producing one record per CDR3 protein. The profile shows about 490,000 distinct CDR3 sequences, less than 30% of them singletons. Input material: PBMCs. The clonotype originates from a human donor in good health (CMV status not recorded). Some clones in this sample may be carry-over from other donors' samples.

The CDR3 here is CASSYVRVAGGPQETQYF. For the CDR3, the DNA is TGTGCCAGCAGTTACGTCAGGGTGGCGGGAGGACCACAAGAGACCCAGTACTTC. The chain recombines TRBV6-5 with TRBJ2-5, with 8 positions matching TRBD2. V was clipped by 2 bases and J by 2 bases; unmatched bases: 13. Germline values: CDR1 MNHEY, CDR2 SVGAGI. The CDR3 loop spans 18 amino acids.